Below, 27 T cell receptor beta chains from the same sample are listed, as sequenced in a study of blood T cell repertoires in COVID-19. Clones were read by immunoSEQ multiplex PCR, and TCRdb kept only the in-frame ones, dropping some. The sample yields 300,000 or so clones, about 84% seen once. The sequenced sample consisted of peripheral blood. The receptors derive from a woman between 45 and 60 years old with acute or convalescent COVID-19.

J is TRBJ2-7 and V is TRBV6-5; TRBD2 matches at 7 bases. Per germline, CDR1 MNHEY and CDR2 SVGAGI. V shed 7 bases, J shed 2 bases, and the junction held 8 bases outside the gene matches. This CDR3 has 14 amino acids. This chain's CDR3 is CASKRGSVAYEQYF. DNA of the CDR3: TGTGCCAGCAAGCGCGGGAGTGTCGCCTACGAGCAGTACTTC.

The chain links TRBV19 to TRBJ2-3; 7 bases line up with TRBD1. The length of the CDR3 is 15 residues. J lost 1 base, V lost 6 bases, and 7 bases had no gene match. Looked up from germline, CDR1 is LNHDA and CDR2 is SQIVND (reference sequence). In DNA form, the CDR3 reads TGTGCCAGTAGGTCCGGGACAGATGGCACAGATACGCAGTATTTT. Protein product: CASRSGTDGTDTQYF.

The rearrangement links TRBV27 to TRBJ1-5; 9 bases line up with TRBD1. This CDR3 comprises 15 residues. V was pared by 6 bases and J by 9 bases, with 12 bases of the junction left unmatched. From germline, CDR1 is MNHEY and CDR2 SMNVEV (reference sequence). This CDR3 reads CASSRTGTGFMPQHF. The CDR3 DNA reads as TGTGCCAGCAGCAGAACCGGGACAGGGTTTATGCCCCAGCATTTT.

The rearrangement links TRBV30 to TRBJ2-2; D possibly corresponds to TRBD1 (5 bases). Germline loops: CDR1 GTSNPN, CDR2 SVGIG (reference sequence). The V end lost 0 bases, the J end lost 7 bases, and 12 bases lay between the germline ends. This CDR3 region has 14 residues. The CDR3 region is CAWSVSPQGGELFF. The CDR3 coding sequence is TGTGCCTGGAGTGTCTCCCCCCAGGGCGGGGAGCTGTTTTTT.

This clone came up once. The J gene is TRBJ1-1, the V gene TRBV5-1, with D possibly matching TRBD1 (5 bases). V was trimmed by 0 bases and J by 5 bases, leaving 20 bases between them. This CDR3 contains 17 residues. Germline CDR1 reads SGHRS; CDR2 reads YFSETQ. The CDR3 protein is CASSLAGRGWGKTEAFF. The CDR3 DNA follows: TGCGCCAGCAGCTTGGCGGGGCGGGGTTGGGGGAAAACTGAAGCTTTCTTT.

The chain has TRBV6-5 and TRBJ1-4, with D perhaps TRBD1 (6 bases). Germline CDR1 MNHEY, CDR2 SVGAGI. The CDR3 covers 15 residues. V dropped 0 bases and J dropped 5 bases, with 10 bases sitting between them. The DNA of the CDR3 is TGTGCCAGCAGTTACTCGGGGGCGTCAAATGAAAAACTGTTTTTT. Protein: CASSYSGASNEKLFF.

This clone was detected once. The rearrangement uses TRBV4-1 and TRBJ1-2, with 9 bases fitting TRBD1. Germline loops: CDR1 MGHRA, CDR2 YSYEKL. This CDR3 has 14 amino acids. Trimming took 4 bases from V and 10 from J; bases not matched to a gene: 10. The CDR3 region has the DNA TGCGCCAGCAGCCCCCCGGGACAGGGACCCTACTACACCTTC. It specifies CASSPPGQGPYYTF.

The CDR3 reads CASSKPSGGHGYTF. The CDR3, as DNA: TGTGCCAGTAGTAAGCCGTCAGGGGGTCATGGCTACACCTTC. The chain is built from TRBV19 and TRBJ1-2; TRBD1 agrees at 7 bases. The CDR3 has 14 amino acids. Trimming removed 4 bases from V and 6 bases from J; junction bases left unmatched: 8. Germline V gives CDR1 LNHDA, CDR2 SQIVND (reference sequence).

This clone was picked up a small number of times. The chain recombines TRBV7-9 with TRBJ2-7, with D possibly being TRBD2 (5 bases). Trimming pared 2 bases from V and 3 bases from J, leaving 11 bases between. Germline values: CDR1 SEHNR, CDR2 FQNEAQ (reference sequence). The CDR3 contains 14 residues. CDR3 DNA sequence: TGTGCCAGCAGCTTACCCGGGAAAGACTACGAGCAGTACTTC. Its protein is CASSLPGKDYEQYF.

This clone has only a few counts. The chain links TRBV14 to TRBJ2-1; D remains unclear. Trimming removed 5 bases at V and 6 bases at J, with 20 bases between. Per germline, CDR1 SGHDN and CDR2 FVKESK. The CDR3 loop spans 16 amino acids. The CDR3 here is CASSFRLDPPANEQFF. CDR3 bases: TGTGCCAGCAGCTTCCGACTCGACCCCCCGGCCAATGAGCAGTTCTTC.

The chain links TRBV11-2 to TRBJ1-4, with D hard to call. CDR1 and CDR2 from the germline V gene are SGHAT and FQNNGV. V lost 1 base and J 10 bases, leaving 4 bases between the germline ends. The CDR3 contains 11 residues. The CDR3 DNA reads as TGTGCCAGCAGCTTAGGCGGAAAACTGTTTTTT. This sequence encodes CASSLGGKLFF.

The chain has TRBV28 and TRBJ2-7; no clear D. The V and J ends lost 6 bases and 5 bases respectively, with 8 bases between them. Germline V gene lookup returns CDR1 MDHEN and CDR2 SYDVKM. The CDR3 is 11 amino acids. The CDR3 spells CASRKGDEQYF. In nucleotides, the CDR3 is TGTGCCAGCAGAAAAGGAGACGAGCAGTACTTC.

V gene TRBV9 combines with J gene TRBJ2-2, with a possible D match to TRBD2 (5 bases). V lost 6 bases and J lost 7, with 13 bases in between. Germline lookup yields CDR1 SGDLS and CDR2 YYNGEE. The CDR3 is 13 amino acids. The DNA of the CDR3 is TGTGCCAGCAACGCCGGCGAGGGCGGGGAGCTGTTTTTT. Its protein is CASNAGEGGELFF.

V gene TRBV10-3 combines with J gene TRBJ2-7; D may be TRBD2 (5 bases). The CDR3 totals 14 residues. In germline, CDR1 is ENHRY, CDR2 SYGVKD. Trimming cost V 3 bases and J 0 bases, with 9 bases left between them. In DNA form, the CDR3 reads TGTGCCATCAGTGACGGGGAAAGCTCCTACGAGCAGTACTTC. Translation gives CAISDGESSYEQYF.

The V gene is TRBV7-2, the J gene TRBJ2-7, with 10 bases that match TRBD2. This CDR3 comprises 15 residues. The junction had 10 bases not matched to a gene; V was cut back by 4 bases and J by 7 bases. Per the germline V gene, CDR1 is SGHTA and CDR2 is FQGNSA. The CDR3 region is CASSSSSGRKIEQYF. The CDR3, as DNA: TGTGCCAGCAGCTCGAGTAGCGGGAGGAAGATAGAGCAGTACTTC.

The CDR3 region is CASSLAVSGELFF. The CDR3 DNA reads TGTGCCAGCAGCTTAGCGGTTAGCGGGGAGCTGTTTTTT. V gene TRBV7-8 combines with J gene TRBJ2-2; D is unresolved. This CDR3 is built from 13 residues. CDR1 is SGHVS and CDR2 is FQNEAQ in the germline V gene. V was shortened by 0 bases and J by 7 bases, with 6 bases between the two germline ends.

The chain recombines TRBV4-1 with TRBJ2-3; 16 positions match TRBD2. The CDR3 is 18 amino acids. CDR1 is MGHRA and CDR2 is YSYEKL in the germline V gene. J lost 5 bases, V lost 4 bases, and 9 bases had no gene match. The CDR3 spells CASSPLPGLAGGGDTQYF. As DNA, the CDR3 is TGCGCCAGCAGCCCCCTTCCGGGACTAGCGGGAGGGGGAGATACGCAGTATTTT.

V gene TRBV6-5 combines with J gene TRBJ1-1, with D unclear. The V gene lost 0 bases and the J gene lost 1 base, with 6 bases spanning the gap. Germline assignment: CDR1 MNHEY and CDR2 SVGAGI. The CDR3 is 14 amino acids. CDR3 residues: CASSYSWRNTEAFF. The CDR3 DNA is TGTGCCAGCAGTTACTCGTGGAGGAACACTGAAGCTTTCTTT.

The V gene is TRBV13, the J gene TRBJ1-6, with 7 nucleotides matching TRBD1. After removal of 2 bases from V and 6 bases from J, the junction contained 4 bases not matched to a gene. CDR1 is PRHDT, CDR2 FYEKMQ, per germline (reference sequence). This CDR3 is 15 amino acids long. CDR3 DNA sequence: TGTGCCAGCAGCTTACTAGGACAGGCTAATTCACCCCTCCACTTT. Translation: CASSLLGQANSPLHF.

The V call is TRBV27, the J call TRBJ2-7; 8 nucleotides agree with TRBD1. Germline-derived CDR1 and CDR2 are MNHEY and SMNVEV (reference sequence). V was clipped by 5 bases and J by 1 base; unmatched bases: 13. There are 17 residues in the CDR3. Here the CDR3 DNA reads TGTGCCAGCAGTATCCTCCGGACAGGGTCGGTTTCCTACGAGCAGTACTTC. It translates to CASSILRTGSVSYEQYF.

The V call is TRBV28, the J call TRBJ1-5; the match to TRBD1 covers 11 bases. The ends lost 7 bases at V and 2 bases at J; junction bases unmatched: 10. Germline loops: CDR1 MDHEN, CDR2 SYDVKM. The CDR3 runs to 17 residues. The CDR3 DNA sequence: TGTGCCAGCACCCACCCCGGGACAGGGGGTGGCAATCAGCCCCAGCATTTT. Translation: CASTHPGTGGGNQPQHF.

The chain is built from TRBV19 and TRBJ2-2; D is undetermined. Germline loops: CDR1 LNHDA, CDR2 SQIVND (reference sequence). The CDR3 spans 17 residues. Trimming pared 3 bases from V and 0 bases from J, leaving 14 bases between. CDR3 loop: CASSIAQAYANTGELFF. DNA of the CDR3: TGTGCCAGTAGTATCGCCCAGGCCTACGCGAACACCGGGGAGCTGTTTTTT.

The V gene is TRBV21-1, the J gene TRBJ2-7; the table names TRBD2, a call not compared with the DNA. TRBV21-1 is flagged as a pseudogene. This CDR3 is 17 amino acids long. The CDR3 region has the DNA TGTGCCAGCAGCAAAGGGATCTCCGGGACTAGCGGGTACGAGCAGTACTTC. Translated: CASSKGISGTSGYEQYF.

The V call is TRBV20-1, the J call TRBJ1-4; D unclear. CDR1 is DFQATT, CDR2 SNEGSKA, per germline (reference sequence). Trimming shortened V by 4 bases and J by 8 bases, and 8 bases separated the two germline ends. This CDR3 region has 11 residues. The CDR3 sequence: CSATRLEKLFF. The CDR3 coding sequence is TGCAGTGCTACCCGACTCGAAAAACTGTTTTTT.

V gene TRBV5-6 combines with J gene TRBJ2-2; 11 bases align to TRBD2. V was clipped by 3 bases and J by 6 bases; unmatched bases: 7. Germline CDR1 and CDR2: SGHDT and YYEEEE. The length of the CDR3 is 16 residues. The CDR3 DNA is TGTGCCAGCAGCTACCGACTAGCGGGAAGGGCCGGGGAGCTGTTTTTT. As protein: CASSYRLAGRAGELFF.

This sequence joins TRBV11-3 and TRBJ2-1; 15 bases fit TRBD2. The V gene's germline CDR1 is SGHNT and CDR2 YENEEA. The length of the CDR3 is 18 residues. The trim removed 1 base at V and 7 bases at J, leaving 8 bases unmatched. DNA of the CDR3: TGTGCCAGCAGCTTAGCCGGGACTAGCGGGGGGCATCAGAATGAGCAGTTCTTC. This encodes CASSLAGTSGGHQNEQFF. Using reference TRBV11-3 and TRBJ2-1 for the parts outside the CDR3, the full variable domain is EAGVVQSPRYKIIEKKQPVAFWCNPISGHNTLYWYLQNLGQGPELLIRYENEEAVDDSQLPKDRFSAERLKGVDSTLKIQPAELGDSAVYLCASSLAGTSGGHQNEQFFGPGTRLTVL.

The gene calls are TRBV30 and TRBJ2-1; TRBD2 matches at 14 bases. Per the germline V gene, CDR1 is GTSNPN and CDR2 is SVGIG (reference sequence). The CDR3 extends over 15 amino acids. V shed 0 bases and J 15 bases; nucleotides not matched to a gene: 10. In DNA form, the CDR3 reads TGTGCCTGGAGTGTACGATCGGGACTAGCGGGAGCGGGGTTCTTC. It is translated as CAWSVRSGLAGAGFF.